What follows are 28 T cell receptor beta chains derived from one specimen sequenced in a study of shared clonotypes between healthy human individuals (dated by TCRdb to the early 2020s). Library generation was performed with the immunoSEQ multiplex PCR assay. The table comes from immuneACCESS by way of TCRdb, which keeps in-frame sequences with V and J called. Part of the clones is missing from these tables; in studies checked, under half for an unresolved V gene and the rest for unknown reasons. The sample table shows about 1.9 million clones, and roughly 95% are seen once. Over 1.5% of the sample lies in the top ten. CD8 naive samples were obtained by positive selection for CCR7 among CD45RO-negative cells, yielding a CD45RA+CCR7+ population from which TemRA cells were excluded. The sequenced sample consisted of naive CD8+ T cells from PBMCs. This specimen's cell subset or site label, per the study, means: CD45RA+CCR7+. The receptors derive from a man between 18 and 35 years old in good health. Some clones in this sample may be carry-over from other donors' samples.

This sequence joins TRBV7-2 and TRBJ1-5; D unclear. Between the trimmed V and J ends, which lost 5 bases and 6 bases, there was a span of 8 bases. Germline values: CDR1 SGHTA, CDR2 FQGNSA. The CDR3 has 12 residues. CDR3 sequence reads: CASSQVAQPQHF. CDR3 nucleotide sequence: TGTGCCAGCAGCCAGGTCGCTCAGCCCCAGCATTTT. The variable domain in full, completed from reference TRBV7-2 and TRBJ1-5, reads GAGVSQSPSNKVTEKGKDVELRCDPISGHTALYWYRQSLGQGLEFLIYFQGNSAPDKSGLPSDRFSAERTGGSVSTLTIQRTQQEDSAVYLCASSQVAQPQHFGDGTRLSIL.

This chain uses TRBV7-6 with TRBJ1-5; possible D gene TRBD1, 6 bases. Germline CDR1 is SGHVS and CDR2 is FNYEAQ. V was trimmed by 0 bases and J by 7 bases, leaving 13 bases between them. The CDR3 contains 15 residues. Here the CDR3 reads CASSLARGPGQPQHF. In DNA, the CDR3 is TGTGCCAGCAGCTTAGCGCGGGGGCCCGGCCAGCCCCAGCATTTT.

The V and J genes are TRBV7-2 and TRBJ1-4, with 10 bases that match TRBD1. J was trimmed by 3 bases and V by 5 bases; bases with no gene match: 6. CDR3 length: 16 amino acids. In germline, CDR1 is SGHTA, CDR2 FQGNSA. This chain's CDR3 is CASSPWTGGANEKLFF. The CDR3 DNA reads as TGTGCCAGCAGCCCCTGGACAGGGGGAGCTAATGAAAAACTGTTTTTT.

This rearrangement joins TRBV6-6 to TRBJ2-5; possibly TRBD2 for D (7 bases). The CDR3 is made up of 15 amino acids. V lost 4 bases to trimming and J lost 5 bases, with 17 bases between them. Germline CDR1 MNHNY, CDR2 SVGAGI (reference sequence). The CDR3 coding sequence is TGTGCCAGCAGTTCACTTGGGGGGGCGCACGAGACCCAGTACTTC. Translated, it gives CASSSLGGAHETQYF.

CDR3 DNA: TGTGCCAGTAGTATAGATTGGGGAAATCAGCCCCAGCATTTT. It is translated as CASSIDWGNQPQHF. The V and J genes are TRBV19 and TRBJ1-5; D uncertain. In germline, CDR1 is LNHDA, CDR2 SQIVND (reference sequence). The CDR3 spans 14 residues. V dropped 0 bases and J dropped 4 bases, with 7 bases sitting between them.

The rearrangement joins TRBV19 to TRBJ2-1; the match to TRBD1 covers 7 bases. Germline loops: CDR1 LNHDA, CDR2 SQIVND (reference sequence). CDR3 length equals 13 residues. With V trimmed by 8 bases and J by 6 bases, 7 bases remained unmatched. This CDR3 is CASWDSSRNEQFF. As DNA, the CDR3 is TGTGCCAGTTGGGACAGTAGCCGCAATGAGCAGTTCTTC.

The chain is built from TRBV6-1 and TRBJ1-2, with 10 positions matching TRBD1. Germline trimming cut 6 bases from V and 7 bases from J; bases unmatched to any gene: 11. Looked up from germline, CDR1 is MNHNS and CDR2 is SASEGT. The CDR3 is 15 amino acids. As DNA, the CDR3 is TGTGCCAGCAGACATCCCGGGACAGGGGATGGTGGCTACACCTTC. Translated: CASRHPGTGDGGYTF.

The V call is TRBV9, the J call TRBJ2-7; 13 nucleotides line up with TRBD2. The CDR3 totals 15 residues. CDR1 and CDR2 from the germline V gene are SGDLS and YYNGEE. The J segment lost 4 bases and the V segment lost 4 bases, leaving 5 bases of the junction unmatched. The CDR3, as DNA: TGTGCCAGCAGCCAACTAGCGGGAGGGCCATACGAGCAGTACTTC. Translation gives CASSQLAGGPYEQYF.

This sequence joins TRBV6-5 and TRBJ2-3; D not certain. Germline-derived CDR1 and CDR2 are MNHEY and SVGAGI. V lost 5 bases, J lost 4 bases, and 4 bases lay in between. The CDR3 length is 11 residues. CDR3 coding DNA: TGTGCCAGCAGTCTATCAGATACGCAGTATTTT. Protein sequence: CASSLSDTQYF.

This chain uses TRBV29-1 with TRBJ1-1; 7 bases map to TRBD1. J gave up 0 bases and V 5 bases, and 3 bases lay outside the gene matches. This CDR3 contains 13 residues. Germline loops: CDR1 SQVTM, CDR2 ANQGSEA. CDR3 residues: CSVLTGMNTEAFF. The CDR3 coding sequence is TGCAGCGTTCTGACAGGGATGAACACTGAAGCTTTCTTT.

This sequence joins TRBV27 and TRBJ1-5, with 9 bases that match TRBD1. Per the germline V gene, CDR1 is MNHEY and CDR2 is SMNVEV (reference sequence). The CDR3 is made up of 16 amino acids. Germline trimming cut 6 bases from V and 0 bases from J; bases unmatched to any gene: 6. The DNA for the CDR3 is TGTGCCAGCAGGGGACAGGGATGGGATAGCAATCAGCCCCAGCATTTT. Translating it yields CASRGQGWDSNQPQHF.

V is TRBV7-3 and J is TRBJ2-1; unclear D gene. V lost 5 bases and J lost 7, with 12 bases in between. The germline V gene has CDR1 SGHTA and CDR2 FQGTGA. The CDR3 totals 13 residues. The CDR3 nucleotides are TGTGCCAGCAGCACGGACGGGTGGAATGAGCAGTTCTTC. It specifies CASSTDGWNEQFF.

A single count supports this clone. V gene TRBV5-1 combines with J gene TRBJ2-1; D is uncertain. The CDR3 runs to 15 residues. Germline values: CDR1 SGHRS, CDR2 YFSETQ. The V end lost 4 bases, the J end lost 3 bases, and 14 bases lay between the germline ends. The CDR3 spells CASSLPPIYYNEQFF. The CDR3 DNA is TGCGCCAGCAGCCTCCCCCCTATCTACTACAATGAGCAGTTCTTC.

The rearrangement links TRBV10-3 to TRBJ2-1; perhaps TRBD2 as D (6 bases). Germline V lookup: CDR1 ENHRY, CDR2 SYGVKD. Trimming shortened V by 3 bases and J by 1 base, and 13 bases separated the two germline ends. This CDR3 is built from 16 residues. In DNA, the CDR3 is TGTGCCATCAGTGATGCGGGGAAGGGGTCCTACAATGAGCAGTTCTTC. Amino acid sequence: CAISDAGKGSYNEQFF.

V is TRBV7-8 and J is TRBJ1-2; weak D call: TRBD1 (5 bases). CDR1 and CDR2 from the germline V gene are SGHVS and FQNEAQ. The CDR3 spans 15 residues. Trimming left V 3 bases short and J 2 bases short, with 13 bases between. CDR3 residues: CASSLGVGWNYGYTF. In DNA, the CDR3 is TGTGCCAGCAGCTTGGGGGTGGGATGGAACTATGGCTACACCTTC.

This clone has just one count. The chain carries TRBV25-1 and TRBJ2-7; D is perhaps TRBD2 (6 bases). The germline V and J ends were trimmed by 4 bases and 0 bases, with 10 bases remaining between them. CDR1 and CDR2 from the germline V gene are MGHDK and SYGVNS. The CDR3 is made up of 14 amino acids. The CDR3 loop is CASSGDLSSYEQYF. The CDR3, as DNA: TGTGCCAGCAGTGGGGACTTGAGCTCCTACGAGCAGTACTTC.

Only a few counts were recorded for this clone. The rearrangement uses TRBV29-1 and TRBJ2-7; 9 bases align to TRBD1. V lost 4 bases and J lost 1; bases outside the gene matches: 5. Per germline, CDR1 SQVTM and CDR2 ANQGSEA. This CDR3 has 14 amino acids. In DNA form, the CDR3 reads TGCAGCGTTGCCGGGACAGGGAAATCCTACGAGCAGTACTTC. Protein product: CSVAGTGKSYEQYF.

The chain recombines TRBV14 with TRBJ2-7; D not certain. The V end was cut by 0 bases, the J end by 5 bases, with 14 bases between. Germline V gene data show CDR1 as SGHDN and CDR2 as FVKESK. This CDR3 is built from 15 residues. In DNA, the CDR3 is TGTGCCAGCAGCCAAGATCCGCCGGGTTTCAACGAGCAGTACTTC. It yields the protein CASSQDPPGFNEQYF. Together with reference TRBV14 and TRBJ2-7, the CDR3 gives the full variable domain: EAGVTQFPSHSVIEKGQTVTLRCDPISGHDNLYWYRRVMGKEIKFLLHFVKESKQDESGMPNNRFLAERTGGTYSTLKVQPAELEDSGVYFCASSQDPPGFNEQYFGPGTRLTVT.

The genes are TRBV7-2 and TRBJ2-2, with D perhaps given as TRBD1 or TRBD2 (5 bases each). The ends were cut back, 5 bases at V and 4 bases at J, with 11 bases in the middle. Per the germline V gene, CDR1 is SGHTA and CDR2 is FQGNSA. The CDR3 contains 14 residues. The CDR3 DNA is TGTGCCAGCAGCCCGGGGCCCGCCACCGGGGAGCTGTTTTTT. It translates to CASSPGPATGELFF. The full variable domain, with the rest looked up from reference TRBV7-2 and TRBJ2-2, is GAGVSQSPSNKVTEKGKDVELRCDPISGHTALYWYRQSLGQGLEFLIYFQGNSAPDKSGLPSDRFSAERTGGSVSTLTIQRTQQEDSAVYLCASSPGPATGELFFGEGSRLTVL.

The chain has TRBV5-1 and TRBJ2-7, with 9 nucleotides matching TRBD2. Trimming took 0 bases from V and 2 from J; bases not matched to a gene: 3. The CDR3 sequence is 15 residues long. Germline values: CDR1 SGHRS, CDR2 YFSETQ. The CDR3 is CASSLEGGRAYEQYF. The CDR3 DNA follows: TGCGCCAGCAGCTTGGAGGGCGGGAGGGCCTACGAGCAGTACTTC. Using reference TRBV5-1 and TRBJ2-7 for the parts outside the CDR3, the full variable domain is KAGVTQTPRYLIKTRGQQVTLSCSPISGHRSVSWYQQTPGQGLQFLFEYFSETQRNKGNFPGRFSGRQFSNSRSEMNVSTLELGDSALYLCASSLEGGRAYEQYFGPGTRLTVT.

V usage is TRBV28 and J usage is TRBJ1-1; weak D call: TRBD1 (5 bases). The germline V gene has CDR1 MDHEN and CDR2 SYDVKM. Deletions cut 4 bases from V and 2 bases from J, with 17 bases between. The CDR3 sequence is 16 residues long. The CDR3 nucleotides are TGTGCCAGCAGTTCCATGTGGATGACAGTTAACACTGAAGCTTTCTTT. Translated: CASSSMWMTVNTEAFF.

The chain carries TRBV28 and TRBJ1-5; no clear D. The length of the CDR3 is 14 residues. Germline V gives CDR1 MDHEN, CDR2 SYDVKM. V lost 7 bases and J lost 3, with 13 bases in between. The CDR3 DNA reads TGTGCCAGCAATATCCGACCGCCCAATCAGCCCCAGCATTTT. Translating gives CASNIRPPNQPQHF.

The chain employs TRBV27 and TRBJ2-7; 7 nucleotides match TRBD1. The V segment lost 8 bases and the J segment 2 bases; nucleotides outside the gene matches: 6. Looked up from germline, CDR1 is MNHEY and CDR2 is SMNVEV (reference sequence). This CDR3 contains 13 residues. In DNA, the CDR3 is TGTGCCAGCGGATGGACAGGCCCCTACGAGCAGTACTTC. Its protein is CASGWTGPYEQYF.

This chain links TRBV2 with TRBJ1-3; the D gene is possibly TRBD1 (5 bases). Germline values: CDR1 SNHLY, CDR2 FYNNEI. The length of the CDR3 is 16 residues. V lost 1 base and J 4 bases, leaving 14 bases between the germline ends. CDR3 residues: CASSEDWAGLGNTIYF. The CDR3 DNA reads as TGTGCCAGCAGTGAAGATTGGGCAGGGCTGGGAAACACCATATATTTT.

V and J are TRBV7-8 and TRBJ2-1, with D possibly TRBD1 on 6 matching bases. Germline CDR1 and CDR2: SGHVS and FQNEAQ. The CDR3 extends over 16 amino acids. V was pared by 2 bases and J by 4 bases, with 15 bases between. CDR3 nucleotides: TGTGCCAGCAGCTTAATCCCGACAGGCCGATACAATGAGCAGTTCTTC. Translated, it gives CASSLIPTGRYNEQFF. The variable domain in full, with the rest retrieved from reference TRBV7-8 and TRBJ2-1, is GAGVSQSPRYKVAKRGQDVALRCDPISGHVSLFWYQQALGQGPEFLTYFQNEAQLDKSGLPSDRFFAERPEGSVSTLKIQRTQQEDSAVYLCASSLIPTGRYNEQFFGPGTRLTVL.

V and J are TRBV19 and TRBJ2-7; a weak D match, TRBD2 (6 bases). V gave up 2 bases and J gave up 3 bases, with 8 bases separating them. The CDR3 is 13 amino acids. Germline lookup yields CDR1 LNHDA and CDR2 SQIVND (reference sequence). The CDR3 protein is CASSIRRDYEQYF. The CDR3 DNA reads TGTGCCAGTAGTATAAGGCGGGACTACGAGCAGTACTTC.

This sequence joins TRBV5-4 and TRBJ2-7, with D perhaps TRBD1 or TRBD2 (5 bases each). Germline CDR1 and CDR2: SGHNT and YYREEE (reference sequence). The CDR3 extends over 15 amino acids. V lost 0 bases and J lost 3, with 13 bases in between. The CDR3 coding sequence is TGTGCCAGCAGCTTGGTCCGGGGTGGGGGCTACGAGCAGTACTTC. It encodes CASSLVRGGGYEQYF.

This clone has only one observation. Other DNA sequences in the same sample also yield this CDR3. The chain recombines TRBV20-1 with TRBJ2-7, with D hard to call. CDR1 is DFQATT, CDR2 SNEGSKA, per germline (reference sequence). This CDR3 has 10 residues. The V gene lost 1 base and the J gene lost 6 bases, with 4 bases spanning the gap. CDR3: CSARVGEQYF. The CDR3 bases are TGCAGTGCTAGAGTAGGCGAGCAGTACTTC.